Below, 23 T cell receptor beta chains from the same sample are listed, as sequenced in a study of blood T cell repertoires in COVID-19. Sequenced by immunoSEQ multiplex PCR; TCRdb stores in-frame clones only, minus some. Of 200,000 to 250,000 clones listed, over 80% were seen once; the top ten hold 9% to 12%. Sequenced input: PBMCs or T cells enriched from blood (not recorded which). These receptors all stem from a man between 18 and 29 years old with acute COVID-19.

V and J are TRBV27 and TRBJ1-1; a weak D match, TRBD1 (6 bases). The germline CDR1 and CDR2 sequences are MNHEY and SMNVEV (reference sequence). V shed 5 bases and J shed 3 bases, with 13 bases lying between them. The CDR3 is 14 amino acids. CDR3 residues: CASSTTGSDTEAFF. In DNA form, the CDR3 reads TGTGCCAGCAGTACCACAGGGTCGGACACTGAAGCTTTCTTT.

This chain joins TRBV3-1 (or the pseudogene TRBV3-2) and TRBJ2-1, with TRBD1 as a possible D gene (6 bases). Trimming cost V 5 bases and J 7 bases, with 21 bases left between them. This CDR3 has 16 amino acids. CDR1 and CDR2 from the germline V gene are LGHDT and YNNKEL (reference sequence). This CDR3 reads CASSSRQDGSMNEQFF. CDR3 coding DNA: TGTGCCAGCAGCTCCAGACAGGATGGGAGTATGAATGAGCAGTTCTTC.

This chain joins TRBV7-3 and TRBJ2-1, with 8 bases aligning to TRBD2. Germline V gene sequence: CDR1 SGHTA, CDR2 FQGTGA. The CDR3 is 16 residues long. Losses at the gene ends were 0 bases for V and 7 bases for J; bases not matched to a gene: 8. CDR3 amino acids: CASSLTPAGVGNEQFF. DNA of the CDR3: TGTGCCAGCAGCTTAACTCCAGCGGGAGTTGGGAATGAGCAGTTCTTC.

This chain uses TRBV27 with TRBJ2-1, with TRBD1 matching over 9 bases. The CDR3 has 15 residues. The trim removed 6 bases at V and 7 bases at J, leaving 10 bases unmatched. The germline V gene has CDR1 MNHEY and CDR2 SMNVEV (reference sequence). CDR3: CASRREGQGINEQFF. CDR3 sequence (DNA): TGTGCCAGCAGGCGGGAAGGACAGGGGATAAATGAGCAGTTCTTC.

The chain employs TRBV5-8 and TRBJ1-5; D ambiguous. Trimming removed 1 base at V and 0 bases at J, with 14 bases between. Germline CDR1 and CDR2: SGHTS and YDEGEE. This CDR3 region has 17 residues. The CDR3 spells CASSLLSVSPSNQPQHF. The CDR3 nucleotides are TGTGCCAGCAGCTTGCTCTCTGTCAGTCCTAGCAATCAGCCCCAGCATTTT.

The chain combines TRBV7-2 with TRBJ1-5, with no clear D. CDR1 and CDR2 (germline): SGHTA, FQGNSA. The ends were cut back, 1 base at V and 7 bases at J, with 17 bases in the middle. This CDR3 has 16 residues. CDR3 DNA: TGTGCCAGCAGCTTAGAAGCGGGGAGGGCCGGCCAGCCCCAGCATTTT. Translation gives CASSLEAGRAGQPQHF. Using reference TRBV7-2 and TRBJ1-5 for the parts outside the CDR3, the full variable domain is GAGVSQSPSNKVTEKGKDVELRCDPISGHTALYWYRQSLGQGLEFLIYFQGNSAPDKSGLPSDRFSAERTGGSVSTLTIQRTQQEDSAVYLCASSLEAGRAGQPQHFGDGTRLSIL.

The chain carries TRBV6-6 and TRBJ2-7; 11 nucleotides line up with TRBD2. CDR1 and CDR2 from the germline V gene are MNHNY and SVGAGI (reference sequence). J gave up 0 bases and V 4 bases, and 5 bases lay outside the gene matches. This CDR3 comprises 16 residues. CDR3 residues: CASSSLAGGPSYEQYF. Here the CDR3 DNA reads TGTGCCAGCAGTTCCTTAGCGGGAGGGCCCTCCTACGAGCAGTACTTC.

The chain has TRBV3-1 (or the pseudogene TRBV3-2) and TRBJ1-6; D ambiguous. The CDR3 consists of 12 residues. Germline V gives CDR1 LGHDT, CDR2 YNNKEL (reference sequence). The ends were cut back, 0 bases at V and 16 bases at J, with 10 bases in the middle. Here the CDR3 reads CASSQERAGLHF. CDR3 bases: TGTGCCAGCAGCCAAGAGCGAGCGGGGCTCCACTTT.

This clone was seen ten or more times. The chain employs TRBV28 and TRBJ1-6, with a tentative D call TRBD1 (5 bases). This CDR3 contains 14 residues. Germline lookup yields CDR1 MDHEN and CDR2 SYDVKM. Between the trimmed V and J ends, which lost 5 bases and 9 bases, there was a span of 14 bases. The CDR3 reads CASSETGPGSPLHF. DNA for the CDR3: TGTGCCAGCAGTGAAACAGGACCGGGTTCACCCCTCCACTTT.

The chain has TRBV28 and TRBJ2-2; TRBD1 matches 10 bases. CDR3 size: 15 residues. Trimming at V came to 6 bases and at J to 9 bases, leaving 10 bases not matched to a gene. CDR1 is MDHEN, CDR2 SYDVKM, per germline. The CDR3 loop is CASSPPGQGFRELFF. CDR3 nucleotide sequence: TGTGCCAGCAGCCCCCCGGGACAGGGGTTCAGGGAGCTGTTTTTT.

The chain carries TRBV19 and TRBJ2-5; weak D call: TRBD2 (5 bases). The CDR3 has 14 residues. V lost 4 bases to trimming and J lost 0 bases, with 9 bases between them. CDR1 and CDR2 (germline): LNHDA, SQIVND (reference sequence). The CDR3 sequence: CASSSGLYQETQYF. The CDR3 DNA reads as TGTGCCAGTAGTAGCGGGTTGTACCAAGAGACCCAGTACTTC.

The gene calls are TRBV7-2 and TRBJ2-2; tentative D call: TRBD1 (6 bases). CDR1 and CDR2 (germline): SGHTA, FQGNSA. The CDR3 has 15 residues. Trimming removed 1 base at V and 4 bases at J, with 10 bases between. The CDR3: CASSLVAGATGELFF. The CDR3 DNA reads as TGTGCCAGCAGCTTAGTCGCAGGGGCCACCGGGGAGCTGTTTTTT. The whole variable domain, remainder taken from reference TRBV7-2 and TRBJ2-2, is GAGVSQSPSNKVTEKGKDVELRCDPISGHTALYWYRQSLGQGLEFLIYFQGNSAPDKSGLPSDRFSAERTGGSVSTLTIQRTQQEDSAVYLCASSLVAGATGELFFGEGSRLTVL.

The rearrangement links TRBV28 to TRBJ1-1; unclear D gene. Per germline, CDR1 MDHEN and CDR2 SYDVKM. The CDR3 sequence is 15 residues long. V lost 0 bases and J lost 2, with 10 bases in between. The CDR3 region has the DNA TGTGCCAGCAGTTTATGGGGCAGCTATAACACTGAAGCTTTCTTT. Its protein product is CASSLWGSYNTEAFF.

The chain combines TRBV10-1 with TRBJ2-3, with TRBD2 matching 8 bases. This CDR3 comprises 15 residues. V lost 4 bases, J lost 0 bases, and 3 bases stayed unmatched. Germline V gene data show CDR1 as WNHNN and CDR2 as SYGVQD (reference sequence). The CDR3 loop is CASSAVAGSTDTQYF. CDR3 coding DNA: TGCGCCAGCAGTGCGGTAGCGGGAAGCACAGATACGCAGTATTTT.

This clone showed up just a few times. V usage is TRBV5-1 and J usage is TRBJ1-1; 8 bases align to TRBD1. This CDR3 comprises 14 residues. V lost 4 bases, J lost 5 bases, and 7 bases stayed unmatched. From germline, CDR1 is SGHRS and CDR2 YFSETQ. This CDR3 is CASSPLQGGTEAFF. CDR3 in DNA: TGCGCCAGCAGCCCACTACAGGGGGGAACTGAAGCTTTCTTT. Based on the CDR3 plus reference TRBV5-1 and TRBJ1-1, the full variable domain is KAGVTQTPRYLIKTRGQQVTLSCSPISGHRSVSWYQQTPGQGLQFLFEYFSETQRNKGNFPGRFSGRQFSNSRSEMNVSTLELGDSALYLCASSPLQGGTEAFFGQGTRLTVV.

The chain couples TRBV5-5 to TRBJ1-5; perhaps TRBD1 as D (5 bases). V lost 1 base and J lost 4, with 18 bases in between. In germline, CDR1 is SGHKS, CDR2 YYEKEE (reference sequence). The CDR3 is made up of 17 amino acids. The CDR3 protein is CASSLFSGVGGNQPQHF. The CDR3 region has the DNA TGTGCCAGCAGCTTGTTTTCTGGTGTCGGGGGAAATCAGCCCCAGCATTTT.

The genes are TRBV28 and TRBJ2-5; 8 bases fit TRBD2. CDR3 length: 18 residues. Germline CDR1 and CDR2: MDHEN and SYDVKM. J was trimmed by 3 bases and V by 0 bases; bases with no gene match: 12. CDR3 DNA: TGTGCCAGCAGTTTATGGGCCCTGCGAGCGGGAGTTGAAGAGACCCAGTACTTC. It codes for CASSLWALRAGVEETQYF.

The V gene is TRBV18, the J gene TRBJ2-2; tentatively, D is TRBD2 (6 bases). The CDR3 extends over 18 amino acids. Germline CDR1 KGHSH, CDR2 LQKENI. Between the trimmed V and J ends, which lost 2 bases and 5 bases, there was a span of 21 bases. CDR3: CASSPARGQGGGTGELFF. In nucleotides, the CDR3 is TGTGCCAGCTCACCAGCGCGGGGCCAGGGAGGTGGAACCGGGGAGCTGTTTTTT.

V usage is TRBV13 and J usage is TRBJ2-5, with D unresolved. Germline V CDR1 and CDR2: PRHDT, FYEKMQ (reference sequence). The V gene lost 0 bases and the J gene lost 5 bases, with 7 bases spanning the gap. This CDR3 is 13 amino acids long. DNA of the CDR3: TGTGCCAGCAGCTTAGGGGCGGTCGAGACCCAGTACTTC. Protein: CASSLGAVETQYF.

The chain joins TRBV4-1 to TRBJ2-1; 10 positions match TRBD2. V was pared by 3 bases and J by 0 bases, with 8 bases of the junction left unmatched. The germline V gene encodes CDR1 MGHRA and CDR2 YSYEKL. The CDR3 sequence is 18 residues long. CDR3 in DNA: TGCGCCAGCAGCCACTGGACTAGCGGTATGAGCTCCTACAATGAGCAGTTCTTC. Translation: CASSHWTSGMSSYNEQFF.

This clone was counted a few times. CDR3 in DNA: TGCGCCAGCAGTCGGGTGACGGGGAGCTCCTATAATTCACCCCTCCACTTT. Translating gives CASSRVTGSSYNSPLHF. The V and J genes are TRBV5-1 and TRBJ1-6, with no clear D. This CDR3 comprises 17 residues. Germline lookup yields CDR1 SGHRS and CDR2 YFSETQ. V was shortened by 5 bases and J by 0 bases, with 15 bases between the two germline ends.

This clone has at least ten counts. The V gene is TRBV7-9, the J gene TRBJ1-2; 8 bases fit TRBD1. CDR1 and CDR2 (germline): SEHNR, FQNEAQ (reference sequence). This CDR3 spans 12 amino acids. V lost 5 bases to trimming and J lost 8 bases; unmatched junction nucleotides: 4. Here the CDR3 DNA reads TGTGCCAGCAGCGGGGGACAGGCGGGCTACACCTTC. Translation: CASSGGQAGYTF. Full variable domain (rest looked up from reference TRBV7-9 and TRBJ1-2): DTGVSQNPRHKITKRGQNVTFRCDPISEHNRLYWYRQTLGQGPEFLTYFQNEAQLEKSRLLSDRFSAERPKGSFSTLEIQRTEQGDSAMYLCASSGGQAGYTFGSGTRLTVV.

This chain connects TRBV7-9 to TRBJ2-7, with 9 bases lining up with TRBD2. CDR1 and CDR2 (germline): SEHNR, FQNEAQ (reference sequence). The CDR3 spans 13 residues. J gave up 5 bases and V 1 base, and 0 bases lay outside the gene matches. CDR3 amino acids: CASSLGLADEQYF. The CDR3 DNA follows: TGTGCCAGCAGCTTAGGACTAGCGGACGAGCAGTACTTC.